This T cell receptor (beta chain) was recovered during a study of shared clonotypes between healthy human individuals. J was trimmed by 6 bases and V by 1 base; bases with no gene match: 6. This CDR3 comprises 14 residues. Germline V CDR1 and CDR2: SEHNR, FQNEAQ (reference sequence). Original processing methods: Filtering differed for immunoSEQ, which gave only junction sequences without quality scores. Assay: immunoSEQ multiplex PCR; the TCRdb copy retains only in-frame clones and omits some. That table is the source of V, J and clone size, and D and trimming were worked out from the DNA. The repertoire consists of approximately 500,000 clones, with 90% to 96% occurring once and the leading ten covering 0.055% to 0.075%.

The origin of this receptor is a woman aged 25-40 years in good health. Specimen: naive CD4+ T cells sorted from blood. Subset reported: CD45RA+ positively selected. This rearrangement joins TRBV7-9 to TRBJ2-7; 7 bases match TRBD1. CDR3 coding DNA: TGTGCCAGCAGCTTAGAAGGGACAGTGGCCGAGCAGTACTTC. It codes for CASSLEGTVAEQYF.